This paragraph covers one T cell receptor beta chain sequence. The sample originates from a study of blood T cell repertoires in COVID-19. The wider study: PBMCs, B-cell-depleted T cells, or T cells were the source of the cDNA or gDNA that made up the material.

Authors' analysis steps: Amplification of reference gene primers provided the estimated nucleated cell counts. The repertoire was sequenced with immunoSEQ multiplex PCR; TCRdb's copy has only in-frame clones and lacks some. For V, J and clone size, that table is used; D and trimming come from the DNA. The data show 150,000 to 170,000 clones, with over 60% seen just once and roughly 1.7% held by the top ten. Per the germline V gene, CDR1 is MDHEN and CDR2 is SYDVKM. This CDR3 contains 12 residues. The V end lost 5 bases, the J end lost 1 base, and 5 bases lay between the germline ends. V and J are TRBV28 and TRBJ1-2; D ambiguous. This receptor was taken from a man older than 75 with acute or convalescent COVID-19. What was sequenced was peripheral blood. In DNA form, the CDR3 reads TGTGCCAGCAGTGACATTAACTATGGCTACACCTTC. It codes for CASSDINYGYTF.